This entry features one TCR beta chain sequence. The assay was immunoSEQ multiplex PCR, and TCRdb's table has in-frame clones only and misses some. The profile covers a few hundred thousand clones, with approximately 86% appearing a single time and more than 1.2% taken by the ten largest. The data derive from a study of blood T cell repertoires in COVID-19. Turning to the study itself: The origin of the acute and convalescent COVID-19 samples was the United States, Italy and Spain.

This CDR3 has 13 amino acids. With 5 bases removed from V and 5 bases from J, the gap between germline ends came to 12 bases. This clonotype was sampled from an older man with acute or convalescent COVID-19. The sequenced sample was peripheral blood. The chain uses TRBV12-3 or TRBV12-4 and TRBJ2-5; tentative D call: TRBD2 (7 bases). The CDR3 sequence: CASSPRGGETQYF. In nucleotides, the CDR3 is TGTGCCAGCAGTCCAAGGGGGGGGGAGACCCAGTACTTC.